This TCR beta chain was profiled in a study of cytomegalovirus exposure and HLA in healthy donors. Study-wide results and caveats: A link between a missense DCLRE1C variant and TCR beta V- and J-gene trimming emerged from a later analysis. Analysis performed later found around 15,000 TCR beta sequences associated with HLA alleles at 0.05 false discovery rate.

Comment on this clone: Its antigen is as yet unknown.

The PCR employed 60 Vbeta primers together with 13 Jbeta primers. Method: immunoSEQ multiplex PCR; TCRdb's copy keeps in-frame clones and lacks some. The table records 75,000 or so clones, 60% to 80% of them present only once. Input material: PBMCs. The receptor's source is a young woman in good health and CMV-seropositive.

The CDR3 coding sequence is TGTGCCAGCAGAGGGACAGGGGGGAGGACTGAAGCTTTCTTT. Amino acids: CASRGTGGRTEAFF. This rearrangement joins TRBV28 to TRBJ1-1, with 11 bases fitting TRBD1. Trimming removed 6 bases from V and 5 bases from J; junction bases left unmatched: 5. This CDR3 is 14 amino acids long. CDR1 and CDR2 (germline): MDHEN, SYDVKM.